Following are 5 T cell receptor beta chains from one sample sequenced in a study of T-cell memory formation after mild COVID-19. One entry per CDR3 protein results from TCRdb running MiXCR on the 5' RACE reads. The sample has just under 350,000 distinct CDR3 sequences; 13% are singletons. The sequenced sample was PBMCs or a T cell subset sorted from them (not recorded which). These receptor sequences come from a man aged 18 to 30 who had mild COVID-19 (a few samples of this study predate the infection). Cell type and time point are not known.

This clonotype was counted a few times. The chain combines TRBV5-6 with TRBJ2-5; no clear D gene. CDR3 size: 12 residues. Germline CDR1 and CDR2: SGHDT and YYEEEE. Trimming shortened V by 4 bases and J by 3 bases, and 7 bases separated the two germline ends. CDR3 in amino acids: CASSQIKETQYF. The CDR3 coding sequence is TGTGCCAGCAGCCAGATCAAAGAGACCCAGTACTTC.

The table lists this clonotype with a few counts. The rearrangement uses TRBV4-1 and TRBJ2-3; TRBD1 matches at 7 bases. Trimming removed 4 bases from V and 4 bases from J; junction bases left unmatched: 8. Germline V gene data show CDR1 as MGHRA and CDR2 as YSYEKL. This CDR3 comprises 15 residues. The CDR3 nucleotides read TGCGCCAGCAGCCTGACTCGACAGGGATCAGATACGCAGTATTTT. Residues: CASSLTRQGSDTQYF.

The chain links TRBV27 to TRBJ1-5; D ambiguous. This CDR3 is built from 15 residues. Trimming took 2 bases from V and 5 from J, leaving 13 bases between them. Germline-derived CDR1 and CDR2 are MNHEY and SMNVEV (reference sequence). CDR3: CASSLRYRGDQPQHF. The DNA for the CDR3 is TGTGCCAGCAGTTTACGATATCGTGGAGATCAGCCCCAGCATTTT.

V and J are TRBV12-3 or TRBV12-4 and TRBJ2-2; no definite D call. Trimming left V 11 bases short and J 6 bases short, with 10 bases between. This CDR3 region has 11 residues. DNA of the CDR3: TGTGCCGGTACCTTAGCCGGGGAGCTGTTTTTT. Its translation: CAGTLAGELFF.

The chain uses TRBV5-1 and TRBJ2-3, with a weak D call TRBD1 (5 bases). V was pared by 3 bases and J by 0 bases, with 11 bases between. This CDR3 is built from 15 residues. Germline values: CDR1 SGHRS, CDR2 YFSETQ. CDR3 protein: CASSSTDTSTDTQYF. CDR3 DNA sequence: TGCGCCAGCAGCTCGACAGATACTAGCACAGATACGCAGTATTTT. The complete variable domain, with remaining parts taken from reference TRBV5-1 and TRBJ2-3, reads KAGVTQTPRYLIKTRGQQVTLSCSPISGHRSVSWYQQTPGQGLQFLFEYFSETQRNKGNFPGRFSGRQFSNSRSEMNVSTLELGDSALYLCASSSTDTSTDTQYFGPGTRLTVL.